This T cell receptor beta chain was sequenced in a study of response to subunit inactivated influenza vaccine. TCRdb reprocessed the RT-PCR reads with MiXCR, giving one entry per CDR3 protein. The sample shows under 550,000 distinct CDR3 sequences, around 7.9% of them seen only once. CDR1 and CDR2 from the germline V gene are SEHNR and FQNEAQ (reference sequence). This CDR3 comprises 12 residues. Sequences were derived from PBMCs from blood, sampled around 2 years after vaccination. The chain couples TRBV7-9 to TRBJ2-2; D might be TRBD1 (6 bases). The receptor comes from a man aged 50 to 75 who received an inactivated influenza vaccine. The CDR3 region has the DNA TGTGCAGTCGCAGGGGCCACCGGGGAGCTGTTTTTT. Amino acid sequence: CAVAGATGELFF. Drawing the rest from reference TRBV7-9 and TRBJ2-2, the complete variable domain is DTGVSQNPRHKITKRGQNVTFRCDPISEHNRLYWYRQTLGQGPEFLTYFQNEAQLEKSRLLSDRFSAERPKGSFSTLEIQRTEQGDSAMYLCAVAGATGELFFGEGSRLTVL.